This TCR beta chain comes out of a study of T cells after yellow fever vaccination. Study background: SMART-Seq v4 Ultra Low Input prepared libraries from low-cell fractions. General study findings and limits: The CD4 compartment and the CD8 compartment contained a small share of clonotypes in common. The study re-detected most primary-vaccination clones after the booster (roughly 96% CD4, 88% CD8).

TCR cDNA was made by 5'RACE template switching, adding a universal primer site and UMIs. TCRdb re-called the 5' RACE reads through MiXCR, storing one row per CDR3 protein. Among approximately 110,000 distinct CDR3 sequences listed, more than 6.5% were seen once. Comment on this clonotype: Its antigen is as yet unknown.

In germline, CDR1 is SGHRS, CDR2 YFSETQ. The CDR3 loop spans 14 amino acids. V shed 5 bases and J 7 bases; nucleotides not matched to a gene: 6. V is TRBV5-1 and J is TRBJ2-1, with 10 bases aligning to TRBD1. This TCR came from a man younger than 30 who received the YFV17D yellow fever vaccine. This specimen consisted of CD4+ T cells sorted from PBMCs, obtained around 10 days after the first yellow fever vaccination. CDR3 residues: CASSPGQGLNEQFF. The CDR3 DNA is TGCGCCAGCAGTCCGGGACAGGGGTTGAATGAGCAGTTCTTC.